This T cell receptor (beta chain) is from a study of shared clonotypes between healthy human individuals. About this clone itself: Its antigen remains unknown.

TCRdb keeps only in-frame clones here, not all; method: immunoSEQ multiplex PCR. The data hold 1,100,000 or so clones, with approximately 80% observed a single time. From germline, CDR1 is MNHNY and CDR2 SVGAGI (reference sequence). V dropped 4 bases and J dropped 3 bases, with 12 bases sitting between them. The CDR3 totals 14 residues. Overall study findings and caveats: Blood alone was sampled, and tissue repertoires likely differ. Rarefaction revealed incomplete sorted-subset sequencing despite large depth.

The sequenced sample consisted of memory CD4+ T cells from PBMCs. Subset: CD45RA-negative fraction. The chain has TRBV6-6 and TRBJ1-2; D possibly corresponds to TRBD1 (5 bases). This sequence was found in a man aged 18 to 29 in good health. Some clones in this sample may be carry-over from other donors' samples. CDR3 nucleotide sequence: TGTGCCAGCAGTTCCGTACAGGCCCACTATGGCTACACCTTC. Its protein is CASSSVQAHYGYTF.